The next 30 T cell receptor beta chains were all read from a single sample in a study of T cells in Graves' hyperthyroidism and ophthalmopathy. RNA transcripts gave rise to amplified TCR beta CDR3 regions. The HTBI primer set served for first-round RT-PCR of the TCR CDR3. TCRdb called the multiplex PCR reads again in MiXCR, with one record for every CDR3 protein. This sample has under 300,000 distinct CDR3 sequences, with 15% found just once. Specimen: blood. All receptors come from a woman in her fifties or sixties with Graves' hyperthyroidism that later progressed to Graves' ophthalmopathy.

This clonotype was detected ten times or more. The DNA of the CDR3 is TGTGCCAGCTCACCACAGAAGAACACTGAAGCTTTCTTT. Its translation: CASSPQKNTEAFF. The V call is TRBV18, the J call TRBJ1-1; the D is unclear. The germline V and J ends were trimmed by 1 base and 1 base, with 4 bases remaining between them. CDR1 KGHSH and CDR2 LQKENI come from the germline V gene. The CDR3 covers 13 residues.

This clonotype occurred a few times. The rearrangement uses TRBV6-6 and TRBJ2-1, with 8 bases identical to TRBD1. The J segment lost 5 bases and the V segment lost 2 bases, leaving 2 bases of the junction unmatched. Germline-derived CDR1 and CDR2 are MNHNY and SVGAGI (reference sequence). The CDR3 covers 14 residues. The CDR3 protein is CASSYPDRDNEQFF. The CDR3 bases are TGTGCCAGCAGTTACCCGGACAGGGACAATGAGCAGTTCTTC.

Many counts were recorded for this clonotype. The rearrangement joins TRBV28 to TRBJ1-1; D remains ambiguous. The CDR3 contains 13 residues. V was trimmed by 6 bases and J by 6 bases, leaving 14 bases between them. CDR1 and CDR2 (germline): MDHEN, SYDVKM. CDR3 sequence: CASSPLVQAEAFF. The CDR3 coding sequence is TGTGCCAGCAGCCCCCTGGTCCAGGCTGAAGCTTTCTTT.

This clonotype has ten or more counts. This chain connects TRBV29-1 to TRBJ1-1; 8 bases align to TRBD1. Germline CDR1 SQVTM, CDR2 ANQGSEA. The CDR3 is 14 amino acids. J gave up 6 bases and V 7 bases, and 13 bases lay outside the gene matches. DNA of the CDR3: TGCAGCGCCTACACAGGGGGACGGGGCGCTGAAGCTTTCTTT. It codes for CSAYTGGRGAEAFF.

This clonotype was counted ten times or more. The V and J genes are TRBV11-2 and TRBJ1-1; D call uncertain. Germline V CDR1 and CDR2: SGHAT, FQNNGV. The CDR3 contains 13 residues. V lost 0 bases and J lost 5, with 7 bases in between. The CDR3 DNA sequence: TGTGCCAGCAGCTTAGACGTGGGAACTGAAGCTTTCTTT. It codes for CASSLDVGTEAFF.

For this clonotype: One end of the junction varies from germline; a read error may be responsible. The J gene is TRBJ2-5, the V gene TRBV5-1, with D hard to call. The CDR3 contains 13 residues. Germline values: CDR1 SGHRS, CDR2 YFSETQ. In nucleotides, the CDR3 is TGCGCCAGCAGCCCATTGTACCAAGAGACCCCGTACTTC. Translation: CASSPLYQETPYF.

A word on this clonotype: Given a much more abundant clone one base away, this may be a read error. The chain uses TRBV20-1 and TRBJ2-7, with D possibly being TRBD1 (6 bases). V was pared by 8 bases and J by 2 bases, with 13 bases between. Germline CDR1 is DFQATT and CDR2 is SNEGSKA (reference sequence). CDR3 length: 12 amino acids. The chain's CDR3 is CSPYRDTYEQYF. CDR3 DNA: TGCAGTCCATACAGGGATACCTACGAGCAGTACTTC.

A note on this clonotype: The germline gene is not matched at one end of the junction; a read error may be the cause. This chain joins TRBV7-3 and TRBJ2-1, with a tentative D call TRBD1 (6 bases). Germline V CDR1 and CDR2: SGHTA, FQGTGA. The CDR3 is 14 amino acids. DNA of the CDR3: TGTGCCAGCAGAGGTCAGGGGAAGGAGAATGGGCAGTTCTTC. Residues: CASRGQGKENGQFF.

The table lists this clonotype with a few counts. The J gene is TRBJ1-4, the V gene TRBV30, with D perhaps TRBD1 (5 bases). CDR1 is GTSNPN, CDR2 SVGIG, per germline (reference sequence). V gave up 2 bases and J gave up 0 bases, with 13 bases separating them. The CDR3 has 16 residues. The DNA of the CDR3 is TGTGCCTGGAGTACCGGGATGGGGCCAACTAATGAAAAACTGTTTTTT. Translated: CAWSTGMGPTNEKLFF.

At least ten counts were recorded for this clonotype. The chain joins TRBV5-1 to TRBJ1-1; D may be TRBD1 (5 bases). Deletions cut 5 bases from V and 2 bases from J, with 10 bases between. Per germline, CDR1 SGHRS and CDR2 YFSETQ. CDR3 size: 13 residues. The DNA for the CDR3 is TGCGCCAGCAGATCGCAGGGTAACACTGAAGCTTTCTTT. Protein: CASRSQGNTEAFF.

This clonotype was seen more than once but under ten times. V and J are TRBV4-1 and TRBJ2-1, with TRBD2 matching 9 bases. V lost 1 base, J lost 8 bases, and 15 bases stayed unmatched. In germline, CDR1 is MGHRA, CDR2 YSYEKL. CDR3 length: 18 residues. The CDR3 DNA follows: TGCGCCAGCAGCCAAGGCCGATTAGCGGGAGACGGAAGGGATGAGCAGTTCTTC. Its protein product is CASSQGRLAGDGRDEQFF.

This clonotype was recorded many times. This chain joins TRBV11-3 and TRBJ2-1; D call uncertain. V was pared by 5 bases and J by 8 bases, with 13 bases between. The CDR3 length is 13 residues. Germline V CDR1 and CDR2: SGHNT, YENEEA. The CDR3 DNA reads as TGTGCCAGCAGCGGAACGGTCATGGATGAGCAGTTCTTC. This encodes CASSGTVMDEQFF.

This clonotype appeared a few times. This sequence joins TRBV5-4 and TRBJ1-2, with TRBD1 as a possible D gene (6 bases). The CDR3 is made up of 15 amino acids. Germline values: CDR1 SGHNT, CDR2 YYREEE (reference sequence). Trimming took off 1 base at V and 2 bases at J, with 12 bases between the two ends. The CDR3 spells CASSLMDTGNYGYTF. In DNA form, the CDR3 reads TGTGCCAGCAGCTTGATGGACACAGGGAACTATGGCTACACCTTC.

V and J are TRBV12-3 or TRBV12-4 and TRBJ1-4; perhaps TRBD1 as D (5 bases). V was cut by 5 bases and J by 7 bases, with 17 bases left in between. This CDR3 is built from 15 residues. The CDR3 loop reads CASSPWGVTLEKLFF. The CDR3 nucleotides are TGTGCCAGCAGTCCTTGGGGGGTTACCCTTGAAAAACTGTTTTTT.

V usage is TRBV19 and J usage is TRBJ1-1, with 9 positions matching TRBD1. The V and J ends lost 3 bases and 0 bases, in that order; junction bases with no gene match: 11. Germline-derived CDR1 and CDR2 are LNHDA and SQIVND (reference sequence). The CDR3 contains 18 residues. The CDR3 DNA sequence: TGTGCCAGTAGTATCGGGGGAGGACAGGGGCGCATGAACACTGAAGCTTTCTTT. Encoded protein: CASSIGGGQGRMNTEAFF.

This clonotype was picked up many times. This chain connects TRBV27 to TRBJ2-5; TRBD1 or TRBD2 may be the D gene (5 bases each). V shed 7 bases and J shed 4 bases, with 7 bases lying between them. The CDR3 consists of 11 residues. Germline-derived CDR1 and CDR2 are MNHEY and SMNVEV (reference sequence). The DNA of the CDR3 is TGTGCCAGCATGGGGGTAGAGACCCAGTACTTC. This gives the protein CASMGVETQYF.

The chain combines TRBV3-1 with TRBJ1-4; D gene unclear. Germline V gives CDR1 LGHDT, CDR2 YNNKEL (reference sequence). The CDR3 is made up of 14 amino acids. The V end lost 2 bases, the J end lost 4 bases, and 8 bases lay between the germline ends. The CDR3 reads CASSQNRNNEKLFF. The CDR3 bases are TGTGCCAGCAGCCAAAATAGGAATAATGAAAAACTGTTTTTT.

In its sample, this clonotype was seen many times. This chain links TRBV30 with TRBJ2-1, with TRBD1 matching over 9 bases. The CDR3 runs 17 residues. Per the germline V gene, CDR1 is GTSNPN and CDR2 is SVGIG (reference sequence). J was trimmed by 5 bases and V by 4 bases; bases with no gene match: 15. CDR3 DNA: TGTGCCTGGATGGTAAATCGAGGGACAGGGAGCCACAATGAGCAGTTCTTC. Amino acid sequence: CAWMVNRGTGSHNEQFF.

The table lists this clonotype with a few counts. This may arise from a read error, as a much more abundant clone is one base away. V gene TRBV29-1 combines with J gene TRBJ2-7; D is perhaps TRBD2 (5 bases). There are 15 residues in the CDR3. The V and J ends lost 7 bases and 3 bases respectively, with 22 bases between them. CDR1 is SQVTM and CDR2 is ANQGSEA in the germline V gene. The CDR3 bases are TGCAGCGCCGGTAAGCCTGACGGGGTGGACTACGAGCAGTACTTC. The encoded protein is CSAGKPDGVDYEQYF.

This clonotype was counted between two and nine times. The chain combines TRBV20-1 with TRBJ1-5; no definite D call. CDR1 and CDR2 from the germline V gene are DFQATT and SNEGSKA (reference sequence). V lost 0 bases and J lost 2, with 8 bases in between. The CDR3 runs to 14 residues. CDR3 nucleotide sequence: TGCAGTGCTAGAGAACAGCATGGCAATCAGCCCCAGCATTTT. Its translation: CSAREQHGNQPQHF.

Many counts were recorded for this clonotype. The chain joins TRBV20-1 to TRBJ2-5; 11 bases are a match to TRBD2. The junction had 7 bases not matched to a gene; V was cut back by 0 bases and J by 4 bases. This CDR3 is 16 amino acids long. Germline assignment: CDR1 DFQATT and CDR2 SNEGSKA (reference sequence). DNA of the CDR3: TGCAGTGCTAGAGATGTTCAAGGGACTAGCGGAGAGACCCAGTACTTC. The encoded protein is CSARDVQGTSGETQYF.

Concerning this clonotype itself: An end of the junction does not agree with germline; a read error may underlie this. The J gene is TRBJ2-1, the V gene TRBV25-1; possibly TRBD1 for D (6 bases). Germline V lookup: CDR1 MGHDK, CDR2 SYGVNS. The CDR3 runs 11 residues. The CDR3 protein is CASGRDNEQLF. Here the CDR3 DNA reads TGTGCCAGCGGCCGGGACAATGAGCAGCTCTTC.

This clonotype came up many times. The chain links TRBV7-2 to TRBJ2-1, with 12 nucleotides matching TRBD2. V shed 3 bases and J 8 bases; nucleotides not matched to a gene: 5. Germline V CDR1 and CDR2: SGHTA, FQGNSA. The CDR3 runs to 15 residues. Here the CDR3 DNA reads TGTGCCAGCAGCTTGCTAGCGGGAGGGCCTGATGAGCAGTTCTTC. Its protein is CASSLLAGGPDEQFF.

This clonotype was recorded at least ten times. The chain recombines TRBV10-3 with TRBJ2-3, with TRBD2 matching 13 bases. Per the germline V gene, CDR1 is ENHRY and CDR2 is SYGVKD. This CDR3 spans 14 amino acids. V shed 6 bases and J 5 bases; nucleotides not matched to a gene: 2. Written as DNA, the CDR3 is TGTGCCATCAGGAGGACTAGCGGGAGAGATACGCAGTATTTT. It yields the protein CAIRRTSGRDTQYF.

The chain is built from TRBV4-2 and TRBJ2-6, with D perhaps matching TRBD2 (6 bases). The V gene lost 0 bases and the J gene lost 1 base, with 7 bases spanning the gap. The germline V gene has CDR1 LGHNA and CDR2 YNFKEQ. This CDR3 has 16 amino acids. DNA of the CDR3: TGTGCCAGCAGCCAAGATGGGAGGTCTGGGGCCAACGTCCTGACTTTC. Its protein is CASSQDGRSGANVLTF.

The chain joins TRBV20-1 to TRBJ2-7, with TRBD1 as a possible D gene (6 bases). CDR1 DFQATT and CDR2 SNEGSKA come from the germline V gene (reference sequence). The CDR3 extends over 13 amino acids. Trimming took off 6 bases at V and 7 bases at J, with 19 bases between the two ends. Written as DNA, the CDR3 is TGCAGTGCCACCCATTGGGGGCTGGAAGAGCAGTACTTC. Protein sequence: CSATHWGLEEQYF.

This clonotype was counted at least ten times. A read error may produce the germline difference seen at one junction end. The chain recombines TRBV5-8 with TRBJ1-1; a weak D match, TRBD1 (6 bases). Germline CDR1 SGHTS, CDR2 YDEGEE. The CDR3 covers 14 residues. The CDR3 DNA follows: TGCGCCAGCAGCTTGCTCGAGGGGGGCACTGAAGCTTTCTTT. Translation gives CASSLLEGGTEAFF.

The table lists this clonotype with many counts. The chain links TRBV2 to TRBJ1-5; 9 bases are a match to TRBD1. The J segment lost 3 bases and the V segment lost 7 bases, leaving 7 bases of the junction unmatched. CDR3 length: 15 amino acids. Germline CDR1 is SNHLY and CDR2 is FYNNEI. The CDR3 protein is CASTPGQGANQPQHF. CDR3 coding DNA: TGTGCCAGCACCCCGGGACAGGGTGCCAATCAGCCCCAGCATTTT.

This clonotype was detected many times. This chain uses TRBV12-3 or TRBV12-4 with TRBJ1-1, with D uncertain. This CDR3 contains 12 residues. Trimming shortened V by 1 base and J by 1 base, and 1 base separated the two germline ends. The CDR3 bases are TGTGCCAGCAGTTTAGGGAACACTGAAGCTTTCTTT. It encodes CASSLGNTEAFF.

This clonotype was picked up a small number of times. V usage is TRBV4-1 and J usage is TRBJ1-1; no definite D call. CDR3 length: 14 residues. V dropped 1 base and J dropped 11 bases, with 17 bases sitting between them. The germline V gene encodes CDR1 MGHRA and CDR2 YSYEKL. In nucleotides, the CDR3 is TGCGCCAGCAGCCAAGGGGGTACGGAAAGGGCCGCTTTCTTT. This gives the protein CASSQGGTERAAFF.